One sample yielded the 20 T cell receptor beta chains listed below, sequenced in a study of cytomegalovirus exposure and HLA in healthy donors. PCR employed 60 Vbeta and 13 Jbeta primers. Only in-frame clones appear in the TCRdb table, and some are missing; sequencing was by immunoSEQ multiplex PCR. The sample has about 180,000 clones; over 60% are singletons. Material: PBMCs. The receptors shown here come from a man in his forties in good health and CMV-seronegative.

The V gene is TRBV5-1, the J gene TRBJ1-4; D possibly corresponds to TRBD1 (6 bases). Germline CDR1 and CDR2: SGHRS and YFSETQ. The CDR3 has 13 residues. The V gene lost 7 bases and the J gene lost 4 bases, with 11 bases spanning the gap. The CDR3 DNA is TGCGCCAGCCAACAGGGAAGTAATGAAAAACTGTTTTTT. This translates into CASQQGSNEKLFF.

The J gene is TRBJ2-4, the V gene TRBV18, with TRBD1 identical over 8 bases. V lost 6 bases to trimming and J lost 2 bases; unmatched junction nucleotides: 6. The CDR3 loop spans 15 amino acids. Germline V CDR1 and CDR2: KGHSH, LQKENI. As DNA, the CDR3 is TGTGCCAGCTCGCTCCAGGGGGCGACCAAAAACATTCAGTACTTC. It yields the protein CASSLQGATKNIQYF.

This clone came up once. V gene TRBV5-1 combines with J gene TRBJ2-7; maybe TRBD2 (6 bases). The V end lost 4 bases, the J end lost 5 bases, and 16 bases lay between the germline ends. This CDR3 has 14 amino acids. Germline V gives CDR1 SGHRS, CDR2 YFSETQ. In nucleotides, the CDR3 is TGCGCCAGCAGCCCCCAATTATCGGGGGACGAGCAGTACTTC. Its protein product is CASSPQLSGDEQYF.

This clone was detected a few times. This chain joins TRBV29-1 and TRBJ2-3; D is ambiguous. The germline V gene has CDR1 SQVTM and CDR2 ANQGSEA. The germline V and J ends were trimmed by 8 bases and 2 bases, with 11 bases remaining between them. The CDR3 length is 12 residues. CDR3 residues: CSFSPFTDTQYF. CDR3 coding DNA: TGCAGCTTCTCCCCGTTCACAGATACGCAGTATTTT.

The chain is built from TRBV25-1 and TRBJ2-4; the D gene is possibly TRBD2 (5 bases). The CDR3 loop spans 14 amino acids. CDR1 and CDR2 (germline): MGHDK, SYGVNS. V was trimmed by 4 bases and J by 0 bases, leaving 7 bases between them. In DNA, the CDR3 is TGTGCCAGCAGTGGGAGCGGAGCCAAAAACATTCAGTACTTC. This codes for CASSGSGAKNIQYF.

The genes are TRBV5-1 and TRBJ2-7; TRBD2 is a possible D gene (6 bases). Trimming shortened V by 0 bases and J by 8 bases, and 12 bases separated the two germline ends. The length of the CDR3 is 13 residues. Germline CDR1 and CDR2: SGHRS and YFSETQ. CDR3 nucleotide sequence: TGCGCCAGCAGCTTGGCGGGGCGGGAACAGCAGTACTTC. Amino acid sequence: CASSLAGREQQYF. Filled out from reference TRBV5-1 and TRBJ2-7, the complete variable domain reads KAGVTQTPRYLIKTRGQQVTLSCSPISGHRSVSWYQQTPGQGLQFLFEYFSETQRNKGNFPGRFSGRQFSNSRSEMNVSTLELGDSALYLCASSLAGREQQYFGPGTRLTVT.

This clone has only one observation. The chain recombines TRBV5-1 with TRBJ2-5, with a tentative D call TRBD2 (5 bases). Deletions cut 3 bases from V and 5 bases from J, with 11 bases between. Germline V gives CDR1 SGHRS, CDR2 YFSETQ. The CDR3 has 13 amino acids. This CDR3 reads CASSSARRETQYF. CDR3 nucleotides: TGCGCCAGCAGCTCAGCACGGAGGGAGACCCAGTACTTC.

The chain links TRBV6-5 to TRBJ2-3; D may be TRBD2 (6 bases). Germline V gives CDR1 MNHEY, CDR2 SVGAGI. Between the trimmed V and J ends, which lost 9 bases and 3 bases, there was a span of 16 bases. This CDR3 is built from 14 residues. CDR3 nucleotides: TGTGCCAGTACCGGGATACTAGCAACAGATACGCAGTATTTT. It yields the protein CASTGILATDTQYF.

This chain uses TRBV10-1 with TRBJ1-1; D gene unclear. CDR1 is WNHNN and CDR2 is SYGVQD in the germline V gene (reference sequence). Trimming removed 0 bases at V and 3 bases at J, with 8 bases between. CDR3 length: 14 amino acids. The CDR3 is CASSESGRYTEAFF. CDR3 sequence (DNA): TGCGCCAGCAGTGAGTCGGGGAGGTACACTGAAGCTTTCTTT.

This chain's CDR3 is CASSPSTGGVGYTF. The CDR3 DNA is TGTGCCAGCTCACCGTCGACAGGGGGCGTGGGCTACACCTTC. The chain links TRBV18 to TRBJ1-2; 10 nucleotides match TRBD1. The CDR3 has 14 residues. Germline V gene data show CDR1 as KGHSH and CDR2 as LQKENI. Trimming cost V 3 bases and J 8 bases; bases outside gene matches: 6.

The V gene is TRBV6-5, the J gene TRBJ2-1, with 8 bases lining up with TRBD2. Germline V CDR1 and CDR2: MNHEY, SVGAGI. V shed 7 bases, J shed 4 bases, and the junction held 6 bases outside the gene matches. There are 14 residues in the CDR3. CDR3 in amino acids: CASTGLAGYNEQFF. The CDR3 DNA is TGTGCCAGCACGGGTCTAGCGGGTTACAATGAGCAGTTCTTC.

The chain carries TRBV11-2 and TRBJ1-1; D uncertain. The CDR3 is made up of 13 amino acids. Trimming cost V 2 bases and J 11 bases, with 15 bases left between them. Germline lookup yields CDR1 SGHAT and CDR2 FQNNGV. CDR3 loop: CASSLFNEGEAFF. CDR3 bases: TGTGCCAGCAGCTTATTCAATGAGGGTGAGGCTTTCTTT. The whole variable domain, remainder taken from reference TRBV11-2 and TRBJ1-1, is EAGVAQSPRYKIIEKRQSVAFWCNPISGHATLYWYQQILGQGPKLLIQFQNNGVVDDSQLPKDRFSAERLKGVDSTLKIQPAKLEDSAVYLCASSLFNEGEAFFGQGTRLTVV.

The chain is built from TRBV7-9 and TRBJ1-4, with 9 bases lining up with TRBD1. J was trimmed by 8 bases and V by 5 bases; bases with no gene match: 12. Germline values: CDR1 SEHNR, CDR2 FQNEAQ (reference sequence). The CDR3 covers 16 residues. The CDR3 coding sequence is TGTGCCAGCAGCCCAATATACAGGGGGCGGCAGGAAAAACTGTTTTTT. Amino acids: CASSPIYRGRQEKLFF.

The chain couples TRBV27 to TRBJ1-2; D may be TRBD1 (6 bases). V was trimmed by 6 bases and J by 5 bases, leaving 13 bases between them. The CDR3 contains 13 residues. Germline V gene data show CDR1 as MNHEY and CDR2 as SMNVEV (reference sequence). The chain's CDR3 is CASRTGLGYGYTF. The DNA of the CDR3 is TGTGCCAGCAGGACAGGCCTAGGGTATGGCTACACCTTC.

The rearrangement joins TRBV18 to TRBJ1-6; D gene uncertain. V lost 3 bases, J lost 9 bases, and 15 bases lay in between. Germline-derived CDR1 and CDR2 are KGHSH and LQKENI. CDR3 size: 15 residues. The CDR3 nucleotides are TGTGCCAGCTCACCGAGTCGGGGAGAGGGTTCACCCCTCCACTTT. Residues: CASSPSRGEGSPLHF.

CDR3 region: CASSYSRADVETQYF. In nucleotides, the CDR3 is TGTGCCAGCAGTTACTCGAGGGCGGACGTCGAGACCCAGTACTTC. The V and J genes are TRBV6-6 and TRBJ2-5, with TRBD2 as a possible D gene (5 bases). The germline CDR1 and CDR2 sequences are MNHNY and SVGAGI (reference sequence). V was cut by 0 bases and J by 5 bases, with 13 bases left in between. This CDR3 has 15 amino acids.

The chain recombines TRBV2 with TRBJ2-7; D uncertain. Trimming removed 6 bases at V and 3 bases at J, with 6 bases between. Germline lookup yields CDR1 SNHLY and CDR2 FYNNEI. The CDR3 loop spans 11 amino acids. CDR3 in amino acids: CASSPIYEQYF. CDR3 nucleotide sequence: TGTGCCAGCAGCCCCATCTACGAGCAGTACTTC.

Comments on this clone: The junction departs from germline at one end; a sequencing error may be responsible. The J gene is TRBJ1-4, the V gene TRBV5-1; D may be TRBD1 (5 bases). This CDR3 contains 13 residues. The germline CDR1 and CDR2 sequences are SGHRS and YFSETQ. The CDR3 DNA reads as TGCGCCAGCAGCTTGGCCATTACAGGCGCATGGATTTTT. This encodes CASSLAITGAWIF.

This chain joins TRBV5-1 and TRBJ1-2; D is uncertain. The CDR3 runs to 12 residues. Trimming took 3 bases from V and 6 from J, leaving 9 bases between them. From germline, CDR1 is SGHRS and CDR2 YFSETQ. The CDR3: CASSSQRDGYTF. For the CDR3, the DNA is TGCGCCAGCAGCTCCCAACGGGATGGCTACACCTTC.

This clone occurred a few times. The chain has TRBV5-1 and TRBJ2-3; 13 bases line up with TRBD2. V was pared by 2 bases and J by 4 bases, with 4 bases of the junction left unmatched. The germline gives CDR1 SGHRS, CDR2 YFSETQ. This CDR3 contains 16 residues. The CDR3 protein is CASSFGTSGVPDTQYF. The CDR3 nucleotides are TGCGCCAGCAGCTTCGGGACTAGCGGGGTCCCAGATACGCAGTATTTT.